This T cell receptor beta chain originates from a study of blood T cell repertoires in COVID-19. Study context: COVID-19 samples collected from the United States, Italy and Spain covered acute and convalescent phases. PBMCs, B-cell-depleted T cells, or T cells provided the cDNA or gDNA that made up the material.

Under the authors' procedure: Nucleated cell number was recorded as an estimate derived from reference gene primer amplification. The table came from immunoSEQ multiplex PCR; TCRdb's copy has only in-frame clones and leaves some out. V and J calls and clone size are as listed in that table; D and trimming were resolved from the DNA. The sample has around 200,000 clones; approximately 80% are singletons. The source of this sequence is a human donor in a cohort sampled during active COVID-19. Specimen: peripheral blood.

Here the CDR3 DNA reads TGTGCCAGCAGTTACGGGGCCCGGCAGCCCCAGCATTTT. Its protein is CASSYGARQPQHF. The gene calls are TRBV6-5 and TRBJ1-5, with a tentative D call TRBD1 (5 bases). The CDR3 has 13 residues. V shed 2 bases and J shed 7 bases, with 9 bases lying between them. Germline V gene lookup returns CDR1 MNHEY and CDR2 SVGAGI.